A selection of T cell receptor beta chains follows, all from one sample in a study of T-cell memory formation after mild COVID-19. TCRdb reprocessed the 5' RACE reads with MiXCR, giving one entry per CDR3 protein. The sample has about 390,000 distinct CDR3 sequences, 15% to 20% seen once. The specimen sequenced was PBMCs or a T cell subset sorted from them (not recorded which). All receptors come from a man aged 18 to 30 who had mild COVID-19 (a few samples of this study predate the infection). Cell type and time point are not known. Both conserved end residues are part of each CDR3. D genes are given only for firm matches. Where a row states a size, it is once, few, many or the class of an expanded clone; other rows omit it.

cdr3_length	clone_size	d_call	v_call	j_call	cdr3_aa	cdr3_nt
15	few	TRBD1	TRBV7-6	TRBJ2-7	CASSLEDRVNYEQYF	TGTGCCAGCAGCTTAGAGGACAGGGTGAATTACGAGCAGTACTTC
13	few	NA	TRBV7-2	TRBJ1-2	CASSLPPEHGYTF	TGTGCCAGCAGCTTGCCTCCAGAGCATGGCTACACCTTC
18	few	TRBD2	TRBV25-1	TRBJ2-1	CASSGRLAGGSGRNEQFF	TGTGCCAGCAGTGGCCGACTAGCGGGGGGTTCGGGCCGGAATGAGCAGTTCTTC
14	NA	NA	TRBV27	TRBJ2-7	CASSYQGRASEQYF	TGTGCCAGCAGTTATCAGGGAAGGGCCAGCGAGCAGTACTTC
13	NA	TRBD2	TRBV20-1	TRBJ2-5	CSALGGAPETQYF	TGCAGTGCTCTCGGGGGGGCCCCAGAGACCCAGTACTTC
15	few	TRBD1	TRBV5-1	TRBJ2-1	CASSSQGSTYNEQFF	TGCGCCAGCAGCTCACAGGGGTCTACCTACAATGAGCAGTTCTTC
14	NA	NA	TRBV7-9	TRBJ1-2	CASSLEGQIIGYTF	TGTGCCAGCAGCTTAGAGGGCCAGATAATAGGCTACACCTTC
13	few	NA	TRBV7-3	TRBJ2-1	CASSFTLGNEQFF	TGTGCCAGCAGCTTTACCTTAGGTAATGAGCAGTTCTTC
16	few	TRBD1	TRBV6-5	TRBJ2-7	CASSYSTGRGRYEQYF	TGTGCCAGCAGTTACTCCACAGGCAGGGGGCGATACGAGCAGTACTTC
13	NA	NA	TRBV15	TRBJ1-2	CATSSPSSYGYTF	TGTGCCACCAGCAGTCCCAGCAGCTATGGCTACACCTTC
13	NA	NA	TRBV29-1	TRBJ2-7	CSVLVDSNYEQYF	TGCAGCGTTCTAGTAGACAGCAACTACGAGCAGTACTTC
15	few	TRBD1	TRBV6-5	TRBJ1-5	CASSHGQGGNQPQHF	TGTGCCAGCAGCCATGGCCAGGGGGGCAATCAGCCCCAGCATTTT
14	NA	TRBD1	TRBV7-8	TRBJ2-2	CASSPDRLGGELFF	TGTGCCAGCAGCCCGGACAGGCTCGGCGGGGAGCTGTTTTTT
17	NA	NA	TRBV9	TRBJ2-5	CASSVRAGNPGQETQYF	TGTGCCAGCAGCGTACGTGCAGGTAACCCTGGCCAAGAGACCCAGTACTTC
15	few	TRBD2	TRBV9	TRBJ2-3	CASSPLGAGGDTQYF	TGTGCCAGCAGCCCCCTAGGGGCCGGGGGGGATACGCAGTATTTT
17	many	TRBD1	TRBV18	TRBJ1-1	CASSQAGTGFRNTEAFF	TGTGCCAGCTCACAGGCCGGGACAGGGTTTCGGAACACTGAAGCTTTCTTT
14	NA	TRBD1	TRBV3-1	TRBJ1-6	CASSLRQGKSPLHF	TGTGCCAGCAGCCTCCGACAGGGGAAATCACCCCTCCACTTT
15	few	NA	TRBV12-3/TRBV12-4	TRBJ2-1	CASSLMGGLDNEQFF	TGTGCCAGCAGTTTAATGGGGGGCCTCGACAATGAGCAGTTCTTC
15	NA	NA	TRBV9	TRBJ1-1	CASSVGSYANTEAFF	TGTGCCAGCAGCGTAGGGAGTTATGCGAACACTGAAGCTTTCTTT
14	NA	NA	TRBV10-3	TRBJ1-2	CAISESGRSYGYTF	TGTGCCATCAGTGAGTCGGGGAGGAGCTATGGCTACACCTTC
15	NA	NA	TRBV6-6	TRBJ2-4	CASRGEVLAKNIQYF	TGTGCCAGCAGGGGGGAGGTCCTGGCCAAAAACATTCAGTACTTC
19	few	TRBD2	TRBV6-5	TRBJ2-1	CASSYSSPTGLAGYNEQFF	TGTGCCAGCAGTTACTCTTCCCCGACGGGACTAGCGGGATACAATGAGCAGTTCTTC
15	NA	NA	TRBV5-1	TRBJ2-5	CASSPGLNGVETQYF	TGCGCCAGCAGCCCCGGGCTAAATGGTGTAGAGACCCAGTACTTC
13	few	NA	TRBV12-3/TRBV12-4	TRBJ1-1	CASSPSAYTEAFF	TGTGCCAGCAGCCCCTCTGCGTACACTGAAGCTTTCTTT
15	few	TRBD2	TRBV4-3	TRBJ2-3	CASSKSGTSGDTQYF	TGCGCCAGCAGCAAATCCGGGACTAGCGGGGATACGCAGTATTTT
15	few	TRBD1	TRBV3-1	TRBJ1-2	CASSDWTGNNYGYTF	TGTGCCAGCAGCGATTGGACAGGGAATAACTATGGCTACACCTTC
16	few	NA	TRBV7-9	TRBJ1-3	CASSLGGAHSGNTIYF	TGTGCCAGCAGCTTAGGTGGGGCACACTCTGGAAACACCATATATTTT
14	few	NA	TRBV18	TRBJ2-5	CASSPPYGVETQYF	TGTGCCAGCTCACCACCGTACGGGGTTGAGACCCAGTACTTC
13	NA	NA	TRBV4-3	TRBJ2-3	CASSPRSAGTQYF	TGCGCCAGCAGCCCCAGAAGCGCAGGGACGCAGTATTTT
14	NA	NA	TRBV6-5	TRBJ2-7	CASSYSTATYEQYF	TGTGCCAGCAGTTACTCGACTGCTACCTACGAGCAGTACTTC
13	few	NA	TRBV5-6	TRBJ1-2	CASSPLQGYGYTF	TGTGCCAGCAGCCCCCTTCAGGGATATGGCTACACCTTC
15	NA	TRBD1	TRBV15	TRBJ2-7	CATSRGGQGRHEQYF	TGTGCCACCAGCAGAGGGGGACAGGGGCGCCACGAGCAGTACTTC
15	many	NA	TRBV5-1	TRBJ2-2	CASSEDGPNTGELFF	TGCGCCAGCAGCGAGGACGGTCCGAACACCGGGGAGCTGTTTTTT